This TCR beta chain was recovered during a study of naive and memory T cell subsets. Study-wide results and caveats: Diversity fell and Gini index rose from naive through CM, EM, EMRA.

Both TRBC1 and TRBC2 were covered by a beta constant-region primer of two equimolar oligonucleotides. Ligated cDNA was amplified by four rounds of PCR with nested alpha and beta constant-region primers and SP2. TCRdb reprocessed the UMI-ligation and nested PCR reads via MiXCR and lists one record per CDR3 protein. Of 80,000 or so distinct CDR3 sequences in the sample, 9% to 9.5% were seen once. Trimming removed 0 bases from V and 4 bases from J; junction bases left unmatched: 8. CDR1 and CDR2 from the germline V gene are SQVTM and ANQGSEA. CDR3 size: 16 residues. This clonotype appeared many times. Its matching antigen is unknown.

This receptor was taken from a human donor in good health. What was sequenced was naive CD8+ T cells from blood. The chain employs TRBV29-1 and TRBJ2-1; 8 positions match TRBD1. The CDR3 spells CSVEDRQGLVYNEQFF. In DNA, the CDR3 is TGCAGCGTTGAAGATCGACAGGGGTTGGTGTACAATGAGCAGTTCTTC.